The 32 T cell receptor beta chains reported below all come from one sample, sequenced in a study of blood T cell repertoires in COVID-19. TCRdb's table, derived via immunoSEQ multiplex PCR, lists solely in-frame clones and lacks some. The sample comprises fewer than 700,000 clones, 85% to 90% of which are singletons, and 7.5% to 9% rests with the top ten. Source material: peripheral blood. These TCRs come from a woman aged 45-65 years with COVID-19, enrolled during active disease.

The chain couples TRBV6-4 to TRBJ2-7, with D perhaps matching TRBD1 (5 bases). Trimming stripped 7 bases from V and 1 base from J, with 14 bases between. The V gene's germline CDR1 is MRHNA and CDR2 SNTAGT. This CDR3 is built from 14 residues. The CDR3, as DNA: TGTGCCAGCACTCCGAAAACAGGATCCTACGAGCAGTACTTC. Its translation is CASTPKTGSYEQYF.

The chain links TRBV9 to TRBJ1-5, with D uncertain. Between the trimmed V and J ends, which lost 3 bases and 5 bases, there was a span of 12 bases. The germline CDR1 and CDR2 sequences are SGDLS and YYNGEE. CDR3 length: 14 residues. CDR3 DNA sequence: TGTGCCAGCAGCGGCCCCGAGGGAGATCAGCCCCAGCATTTT. Amino acid sequence: CASSGPEGDQPQHF.

The chain carries TRBV6-5 and TRBJ2-3; TRBD2 agrees at 10 bases. Germline-derived CDR1 and CDR2 are MNHEY and SVGAGI. The CDR3 is 15 amino acids. V was pared by 6 bases and J by 6 bases, with 9 bases of the junction left unmatched. This CDR3 reads CASRIAGGPGDTQYF. The DNA for the CDR3 is TGTGCCAGCAGGATAGCGGGGGGCCCAGGTGATACGCAGTATTTT.

The chain has TRBV18 and TRBJ1-1, with 9 bases matching TRBD1. CDR3 length: 13 residues. Germline-derived CDR1 and CDR2 are KGHSH and LQKENI. V trimming: 6 bases; J trimming: 5 bases; junction bases outside the gene matches: 4. CDR3 sequence: CASSGTGWTEAFF. The DNA of the CDR3 is TGTGCCAGCTCGGGGACAGGGTGGACTGAAGCTTTCTTT.

The chain employs TRBV4-2 and TRBJ1-4; 10 nucleotides match TRBD1. The germline V gene has CDR1 LGHNA and CDR2 YNFKEQ. The CDR3 consists of 18 residues. After removal of 0 bases from V and 10 bases from J, the junction contained 14 bases not matched to a gene. CDR3 sequence: CASSQDQGQGTPKVKLFF. CDR3 in DNA: TGTGCCAGCAGCCAAGATCAGGGACAGGGGACACCTAAGGTAAAACTGTTTTTT.

This clone was detected only once. This chain uses TRBV2 with TRBJ1-2; D gene ambiguous. The germline V gene encodes CDR1 SNHLY and CDR2 FYNNEI. This CDR3 contains 14 residues. Between the trimmed V and J ends, which lost 0 bases and 8 bases, there was a span of 13 bases. CDR3: CASSEALSGQGYTF. Written as DNA, the CDR3 is TGTGCCAGCAGTGAAGCGTTATCTGGGCAAGGCTACACCTTC.

The gene calls are TRBV19 and TRBJ2-5; 8 bases match TRBD2. Germline CDR1 LNHDA, CDR2 SQIVND (reference sequence). The CDR3 has 16 residues. The ends lost 5 bases at V and 2 bases at J; junction bases unmatched: 10. The CDR3 loop reads CASSPRIAGYQETQYF. CDR3 nucleotide sequence: TGTGCCAGTAGTCCCCGGATAGCGGGGTATCAAGAGACCCAGTACTTC.

V gene TRBV18 combines with J gene TRBJ1-5; 7 bases map to TRBD1. Germline V CDR1 and CDR2: KGHSH, LQKENI. The CDR3 loop spans 16 amino acids. The V segment lost 4 bases and the J segment 7 bases; nucleotides outside the gene matches: 13. This CDR3 is CASSLTRDSKGQPQHF. CDR3 DNA: TGTGCCAGCTCACTAACCCGGGACAGCAAGGGGCAGCCCCAGCATTTT.

J is TRBJ2-2 and V is TRBV16; D may be TRBD2 (6 bases). The V and J ends lost 7 bases and 0 bases respectively, with 9 bases between them. The CDR3 extends over 14 amino acids. Germline CDR1 and CDR2: KGHSY and FQNENV. This CDR3 is CASKGGSNTGELFF. The CDR3 bases are TGTGCCAGCAAAGGAGGGTCGAACACCGGGGAGCTGTTTTTT.

V gene TRBV6-5 combines with J gene TRBJ1-2, with TRBD1 matching over 7 bases. The ends lost 7 bases at V and 4 bases at J; junction bases unmatched: 12. Germline lookup yields CDR1 MNHEY and CDR2 SVGAGI. The CDR3 runs to 15 residues. CDR3 region: CASTTGEGEAYGYTF. As DNA, the CDR3 is TGTGCCAGCACTACAGGGGAAGGTGAAGCCTATGGCTACACCTTC.

The V gene is TRBV6-4, the J gene TRBJ1-2; maybe TRBD1 (6 bases). Looked up from germline, CDR1 is MRHNA and CDR2 is SNTAGT. CDR3 length: 13 amino acids. Trimming removed 0 bases at V and 8 bases at J, with 10 bases between. CDR3: CASSDSVTGGYTF. The CDR3, as DNA: TGTGCCAGCAGTGACTCGGTAACAGGGGGCTACACCTTC.

The chain links TRBV5-4 to TRBJ2-2; tentatively, D is TRBD1 (5 bases). The V and J ends lost 1 base and 2 bases respectively, with 9 bases between them. The CDR3 extends over 15 amino acids. Germline V gives CDR1 SGHNT, CDR2 YYREEE (reference sequence). The DNA for the CDR3 is TGTGCCAGCAGCTTGAACAGGAGAAACACCGGGGAGCTGTTTTTT. Translating gives CASSLNRRNTGELFF.

This clone was detected a few times. The chain combines TRBV27 with TRBJ1-2, with a weak D call TRBD1 (5 bases). The CDR3 sequence is 13 residues long. Trimming pared 8 bases from V and 5 bases from J, leaving 15 bases between. Germline V gives CDR1 MNHEY, CDR2 SMNVEV (reference sequence). This CDR3 reads CASSKSGTYGYTF. The CDR3, as DNA: TGTGCCAGCTCCAAATCAGGGACTTATGGCTACACCTTC.

The chain employs TRBV5-1 and TRBJ1-6; TRBD1 is a possible D gene (5 bases). From germline, CDR1 is SGHRS and CDR2 YFSETQ. Deletions cut 2 bases from V and 7 bases from J, with 13 bases between. CDR3 length: 15 amino acids. The CDR3 DNA follows: TGCGCCAGCAGCTTTGCGGGGGAGGAGAATTCACCCCTCCACTTT. Translating gives CASSFAGEENSPLHF.

V usage is TRBV6-5 and J usage is TRBJ1-1; no firm D call. Between the trimmed V and J ends, which lost 6 bases and 11 bases, there was a span of 13 bases. Germline V lookup: CDR1 MNHEY, CDR2 SVGAGI. The CDR3 covers 11 residues. Written as DNA, the CDR3 is TGTGCCAGCAGAGAGCTGGAGATCGCTTTCTTT. Translation: CASRELEIAFF.

The table lists this clone with a few counts. The chain uses TRBV30 and TRBJ1-6; the D is unclear. The CDR3 has 15 amino acids. CDR1 and CDR2 from the germline V gene are GTSNPN and SVGIG (reference sequence). V dropped 1 base and J dropped 8 bases, with 15 bases sitting between them. The CDR3: CAWSGRRLTDSPLHF. CDR3 in DNA: TGTGCCTGGAGTGGTAGGAGACTTACCGATTCACCCCTCCACTTT.

The rearrangement uses TRBV2 and TRBJ2-1; 8 nucleotides match TRBD2. Trimming at V came to 2 bases and at J to 11 bases, leaving 14 bases not matched to a gene. Looked up from germline, CDR1 is SNHLY and CDR2 is FYNNEI. The CDR3 length is 16 residues. The CDR3 spells CASSERLREAGGKQFF. The CDR3 DNA reads as TGTGCCAGCAGTGAACGTCTGAGAGAGGCGGGGGGAAAGCAGTTCTTC.

In this sample, this clone turned up once. The chain recombines TRBV25-1 with TRBJ1-1, with D possibly TRBD1 on 6 matching bases. With 6 bases removed from V and 5 bases from J, the gap between germline ends came to 13 bases. The CDR3 spans 13 residues. Germline-derived CDR1 and CDR2 are MGHDK and SYGVNS. CDR3 amino acids: CASRDRFGTEAFF. The CDR3 DNA reads TGTGCCAGCAGAGACAGGTTCGGGACTGAAGCTTTCTTT.

The chain combines TRBV13 with TRBJ2-1; 7 bases agree with TRBD1. The CDR3 totals 14 residues. Germline lookup yields CDR1 PRHDT and CDR2 FYEKMQ (reference sequence). Unmatched junction bases numbered 3, after V lost 4 bases and J lost 3 bases. CDR3 DNA: TGTGCCAGCAGCTACGGGACAGTCTACAATGAGCAGTTCTTC. It translates to CASSYGTVYNEQFF. Combining the CDR3 with reference TRBV13 and TRBJ2-1 gives the whole variable domain AAGVIQSPRHLIKEKRETATLKCYPIPRHDTVYWYQQGPGQDPQFLISFYEKMQSDKGSIPDRFSAQQFSDYHSELNMSSLELGDSALYFCASSYGTVYNEQFFGPGTRLTVL.

The chain is built from TRBV24-1 and TRBJ2-3, with D tentatively TRBD1 (5 bases). V shed 3 bases and J shed 0 bases, with 9 bases lying between them. Germline assignment: CDR1 KGHDR and CDR2 SFDVKD. This CDR3 contains 15 residues. The CDR3 loop reads CATSDRTSSTDTQYF. The CDR3 DNA reads as TGTGCCACCAGTGATCGGACATCTAGCACAGATACGCAGTATTTT.

The rearrangement links TRBV19 to TRBJ1-1; 9 bases match TRBD1. J gave up 2 bases and V 3 bases, and 1 base lay outside the gene matches. The CDR3 totals 14 residues. Germline CDR1 and CDR2: LNHDA and SQIVND (reference sequence). CDR3 amino acids: CASSMGQGNTEAFF. The CDR3 nucleotides are TGTGCCAGTAGTATGGGACAGGGTAACACTGAAGCTTTCTTT.

The chain couples TRBV11-2 to TRBJ1-5; TRBD1 agrees at 10 bases. CDR1 is SGHAT and CDR2 is FQNNGV in the germline V gene. The length of the CDR3 is 14 residues. J lost 5 bases, V lost 3 bases, and 1 base had no gene match. The CDR3 nucleotides read TGTGCCAGCAGCTTCGGGACAGGGGATCAGCCCCAGCATTTT. Translating gives CASSFGTGDQPQHF. Full variable domain (missing parts from reference TRBV11-2 and TRBJ1-5): EAGVAQSPRYKIIEKRQSVAFWCNPISGHATLYWYQQILGQGPKLLIQFQNNGVVDDSQLPKDRFSAERLKGVDSTLKIQPAKLEDSAVYLCASSFGTGDQPQHFGDGTRLSIL.

The rearrangement links TRBV5-4 to TRBJ1-2; tentative D call: TRBD1 (6 bases). This CDR3 contains 14 residues. CDR1 is SGHNT, CDR2 YYREEE, per germline (reference sequence). V was pared by 4 bases and J by 4 bases, with 14 bases between. This chain's CDR3 is CASSKSGDPYGYTF. The CDR3 nucleotides read TGTGCCAGCAGCAAATCAGGGGATCCCTATGGCTACACCTTC.

This clone has a single count. The gene calls are TRBV27 and TRBJ2-5; no clear D. V lost 5 bases and J lost 1, with 8 bases in between. Germline V gives CDR1 MNHEY, CDR2 SMNVEV (reference sequence). The CDR3 runs 13 residues. The CDR3 region is CASSERTQETQYF. The CDR3 nucleotides read TGTGCCAGCAGTGAGCGAACCCAAGAGACCCAGTACTTC.

This chain joins TRBV14 and TRBJ1-3, with 9 bases fitting TRBD1. CDR3 size: 16 residues. The germline CDR1 and CDR2 sequences are SGHDN and FVKESK. With V trimmed by 4 bases and J by 4 bases, 8 bases remained unmatched. CDR3 in amino acids: CASSRIQGALGNTIYF. The CDR3 DNA reads TGTGCCAGCAGCCGTATACAGGGGGCTTTGGGAAACACCATATATTTT. Full variable domain (outside the CDR3, taken from reference TRBV14 and TRBJ1-3): EAGVTQFPSHSVIEKGQTVTLRCDPISGHDNLYWYRRVMGKEIKFLLHFVKESKQDESGMPNNRFLAERTGGTYSTLKVQPAELEDSGVYFCASSRIQGALGNTIYFGEGSWLTVV.

The J gene is TRBJ1-1, the V gene TRBV28; D uncertain. The CDR3 contains 11 residues. The V and J ends lost 8 bases and 8 bases respectively, with 12 bases between them. The germline gives CDR1 MDHEN, CDR2 SYDVKM. Here the CDR3 DNA reads TGTGCCAGCGCCCGTTTGGGCGAAGCTTTCTTT. It codes for CASARLGEAFF.

This sequence joins TRBV5-6 and TRBJ2-7; possibly TRBD1 for D (6 bases). V was clipped by 10 bases and J by 2 bases, with 16 bases between them. The germline gives CDR1 SGHDT, CDR2 YYEEEE. The CDR3 is 13 residues long. The CDR3: CAGTTGNPYEQYF. The DNA for the CDR3 is TGTGCCGGGACCACAGGGAACCCCTACGAGCAGTACTTC.

This clone was seen a single time. Other DNA variants within this sample encode the same CDR3. The gene calls are TRBV19 and TRBJ1-2; D remains ambiguous. Trimming pared 1 base from V and 3 bases from J, leaving 3 bases between. CDR1 and CDR2 from the germline V gene are LNHDA and SQIVND (reference sequence). The CDR3 has 12 amino acids. The CDR3 loop reads CASSIGDYGYTF. The CDR3 DNA is TGTGCCAGTAGTATAGGAGACTATGGCTACACCTTC.

The chain uses TRBV7-9 and TRBJ1-6; 7 bases are shared with TRBD1. V lost 3 bases and J lost 9; bases outside the gene matches: 5. The CDR3 has 14 residues. Germline V gene data show CDR1 as SEHNR and CDR2 as FQNEAQ (reference sequence). In DNA form, the CDR3 reads TGTGCCAGCAGCTTTACAGGGGTCGGTTCACCCCTCCACTTT. Encoded protein: CASSFTGVGSPLHF.

This chain connects TRBV7-2 to TRBJ1-5; D not certain. Between the trimmed V and J ends, which lost 0 bases and 7 bases, there was a span of 7 bases. CDR3 size: 13 residues. Per germline, CDR1 SGHTA and CDR2 FQGNSA. CDR3 DNA sequence: TGTGCCAGCAGCTTAGCGTCCGAGCAGCCCCAGCATTTT. This gives the protein CASSLASEQPQHF. Looking up the rest from reference TRBV7-2 and TRBJ1-5 gives the full variable domain: GAGVSQSPSNKVTEKGKDVELRCDPISGHTALYWYRQSLGQGLEFLIYFQGNSAPDKSGLPSDRFSAERTGGSVSTLTIQRTQQEDSAVYLCASSLASEQPQHFGDGTRLSIL.

The rearrangement links TRBV12-5 to TRBJ1-2, with D possibly TRBD1 on 6 matching bases. This CDR3 is built from 11 residues. The V gene lost 2 bases and the J gene lost 8 bases, with 6 bases spanning the gap. Germline-derived CDR1 and CDR2 are LGHNT and FRNRAP. The DNA of the CDR3 is TGTGCTAGTGGTTTGCAGGGGGGCTACACCTTC. Translated, it gives CASGLQGGYTF.

This chain links TRBV7-9 with TRBJ2-1; a possible D gene is TRBD1 (5 bases). The germline V and J ends were trimmed by 2 bases and 8 bases, with 10 bases remaining between them. The CDR3 runs to 13 residues. The germline gives CDR1 SEHNR, CDR2 FQNEAQ (reference sequence). Written as DNA, the CDR3 is TGTGCCAGCAGCTTACAGGGTGGGGATGAGCAGTTCTTC. This encodes CASSLQGGDEQFF.